A selection of T cell receptor beta chains follows, all from one sample in a study of beta chain features in type 1 diabetes. Clones were sequenced by immunoSEQ multiplex PCR, and TCRdb holds only the in-frame ones, with some missing. Of fewer than 450,000 clones in the sample, about 14% were seen once. What was sequenced was naive CD4+ T cells from blood. Receptors were obtained from a woman in her late teens or twenties with type 1 diabetes. Both conserved end residues are part of each CDR3. The D gene is left open where the match is weak. The size of a clone is reported for some rows only, either as once, few or many, or as a class for expanded clones.

>.|TRBJ2-1|TRBV6-6|TRBD1
CASTTHLTGDNEQFF
TGTGCCAGCACAACGCACCTGACAGGGGACAATGAGCAGTTCTTC
>.|TRBJ2-5|TRBV5-1|.
CASSILAEPAGTQYF
TGCGCCAGCAGCATATTAGCGGAACCGGCGGGGACCCAGTACTTC
>few|TRBJ2-1|TRBV5-1|TRBD2
CASSLRLAGYNEQFF
TGCGCCAGCAGCTTGCGACTAGCGGGGTACAATGAGCAGTTCTTC
>.|TRBJ1-1|TRBV10-3|TRBD1
CAISRTGEMNTEAFF
TGTGCCATCAGTCGGACAGGCGAGATGAACACTGAAGCTTTCTTT
>.|TRBJ2-3|TRBV7-3|.
CASSFGQRDTQYF
TGTGCCAGCAGCTTCGGACAACGGGATACGCAGTATTTT
>.|TRBJ1-2|TRBV2|.
CASSERRAEGYTF
TGTGCCAGCAGTGAAAGGAGGGCGGAGGGCTACACCTTC
>.|TRBJ2-2|TRBV5-4|.
CASTGFGELFF
TGTGCCAGCACCGGGTTCGGGGAGCTGTTTTTT
>.|TRBJ1-2|TRBV28|.
CASSGQDYGYTF
TGTGCCAGCAGTGGGCAGGACTATGGCTACACCTTC
>few|TRBJ1-4|TRBV7-2|.
CASSLGQGRKLFF
TGTGCCAGCAGCTTAGGCCAGGGGAGAAAACTGTTTTTT
>few|TRBJ2-5|TRBV25-1|TRBD2
CASSEYFRRGGETQYF
TGTGCCAGCAGTGAATATTTCAGGCGGGGGGGGGAGACCCAGTACTTC
>.|TRBJ1-4|TRBV14|.
CASSPGTLATNEKLFF
TGTGCCAGCAGCCCCGGTACCCTTGCAACTAATGAAAAACTGTTTTTT
>.|TRBJ2-1|TRBV30|.
CAWSVGAEGEQFF
TGTGCCTGGAGTGTAGGTGCCGAGGGTGAGCAGTTCTTC
>few|TRBJ2-2|TRBV5-1|.
CASSPVVLNTGELFF
TGCGCCAGCAGTCCCGTTGTCCTGAACACCGGGGAGCTGTTTTTT
>few|TRBJ1-1|TRBV18|TRBD1
CASSPETGRTEAFF
TGTGCCAGCTCACCCGAGACAGGGCGAACTGAAGCTTTCTTT
>.|TRBJ1-4|TRBV5-4|.
CASSLEGGLSSKLFF
TGTGCCAGCAGCTTGGAGGGGGGACTATCATCAAAACTGTTTTTT
>few|TRBJ2-2|TRBV5-1|.
CASSLAGDTGELFF
TGCGCCAGCAGCTTGGCCGGTGACACCGGGGAGCTGTTTTTT
>.|TRBJ2-2|TRBV5-1|TRBD1
CASSWNGQGNTGELFF
TGCGCCAGCAGCTGGAACGGACAGGGGAACACCGGGGAGCTGTTTTTT